This TCR beta chain was captured in a study of blood T cell repertoires in COVID-19. Study summary: Whether acute or convalescent, the COVID-19 samples came from the United States, Italy and Spain. Sources were T cells, B-cell-depleted T cells, or PBMCs; the material itself was cDNA or gDNA.

Per germline, CDR1 MNHEY and CDR2 SVGAGI. The CDR3 is 14 residues long. The V end lost 4 bases, the J end lost 2 bases, and 11 bases lay between the germline ends. Authors' analysis steps: Reference gene primers were amplified, and this amplification served to estimate nucleated cell counts. TCRdb keeps only in-frame clones here, not all; method: immunoSEQ multiplex PCR. V and J calls and clone size follow that table, whereas D and trimming were derived from the DNA. The sample contains roughly 200,000 clones, approximately 78% of which appear only once. This receptor was obtained from a woman of 80 years or more with COVID-19, enrolled during active disease. Sequencing was done on a sample of peripheral blood. The chain links TRBV6-5 to TRBJ2-5, with a possible D match to TRBD1 (5 bases). The CDR3, as DNA: TGTGCCAGCAGTTCCGGACAAATTCAAGAGACCCAGTACTTC. Residues: CASSSGQIQETQYF.